A single T cell receptor beta chain is shown here with its context. This entry is derived from a study of blood T cell repertoires in COVID-19. Study overall: Sites across the United States, Italy and Spain contributed samples from acute and convalescent COVID-19.

Those who participated ranged in age from roughly 18 to 90 years and resided in roughly 26 US areas. The protocol was immunoSEQ multiplex PCR, while the TCRdb copy is restricted to in-frame clones and leaves out a portion. The sample includes hundreds of thousands of clones, around nine tenths of them seen just once. This CDR3 spans 14 amino acids. Germline assignment: CDR1 MGHRA and CDR2 YSYEKL. V gave up 4 bases and J gave up 5 bases, with 12 bases separating them. The chain uses TRBV4-1 and TRBJ1-5; tentative D call: TRBD1 (6 bases). What was sequenced was PBMCs or T cells enriched from blood (not recorded which). The sequence derives from a woman aged 60-75 years who had recovered from COVID-19. DNA of the CDR3: TGCGCCAGCAGCCCATGGTCAGGGGATCAGCCCCAGCATTTT. This translates into CASSPWSGDQPQHF.